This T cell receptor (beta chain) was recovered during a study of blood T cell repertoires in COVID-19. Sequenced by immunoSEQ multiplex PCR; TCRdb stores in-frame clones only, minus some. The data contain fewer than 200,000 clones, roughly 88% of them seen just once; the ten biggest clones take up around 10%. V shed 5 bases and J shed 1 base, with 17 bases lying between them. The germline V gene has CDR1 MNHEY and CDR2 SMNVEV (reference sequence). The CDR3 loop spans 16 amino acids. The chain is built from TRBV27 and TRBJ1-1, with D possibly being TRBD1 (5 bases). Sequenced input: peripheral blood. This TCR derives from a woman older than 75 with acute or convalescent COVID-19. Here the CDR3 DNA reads TGTGCCAGCAGTCCCCCCCGGGGGGGGACGAACACTGAAGCTTTCTTT. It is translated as CASSPPRGGTNTEAFF.